These 14 T cell receptor beta chains share one sample of origin, sequenced in a study of T cell changes during pregnancy in multiple sclerosis. Libraries were prepared by immunoSEQ multiplex PCR; TCRdb keeps only in-frame clonotypes and omits some of them. The data contain about 57,000 clones, approximately 90% of them singletons. Material: peripheral blood, obtained after pregnancy. The receptor source for this set is a female donor with multiple sclerosis, enrolled in a pregnancy study.

The chain carries TRBV9 and TRBJ1-1; D uncertain. From germline, CDR1 is SGDLS and CDR2 YYNGEE. V was trimmed by 4 bases and J by 2 bases, leaving 9 bases between them. The CDR3 has 13 amino acids. The CDR3 spells CASSPHENTEAFF. The CDR3 DNA reads as TGTGCCAGCAGCCCACATGAAAACACTGAAGCTTTCTTT.

The chain couples TRBV21-1 to TRBJ2-1; TRBD1, the table's D call, lacks a check against the DNA. TRBV21-1 is recorded as a pseudogene. The CDR3 is made up of 16 amino acids. The chain's CDR3 is CASPPKTQGAYNEQFF. The CDR3 DNA sequence: TGTGCCAGCCCCCCCAAGACACAGGGGGCCTACAATGAGCAGTTCTTC.

The chain combines TRBV4-1 with TRBJ1-2; D is undetermined. The germline V gene encodes CDR1 MGHRA and CDR2 YSYEKL. CDR3 length: 15 residues. Deletions cut 3 bases from V and 2 bases from J, with 13 bases between. Here the CDR3 reads CASSHPGRLNYGYTF. CDR3 DNA: TGCGCCAGCAGCCATCCGGGAAGACTAAACTATGGCTACACCTTC.

The rearrangement joins TRBV5-6 to TRBJ2-5, with D perhaps TRBD1 (5 bases). CDR1 and CDR2 (germline): SGHDT, YYEEEE. This CDR3 region has 13 residues. The V end lost 4 bases, the J end lost 2 bases, and 9 bases lay between the germline ends. The CDR3 coding sequence is TGTGCCAGCAGCCCAGGGTCGCAAGAGACCCAGTACTTC. Protein sequence: CASSPGSQETQYF. Full variable domain (rest looked up from reference TRBV5-6 and TRBJ2-5): DAGVTQSPTHLIKTRGQQVTLRCSPKSGHDTVSWYQQALGQGPQFIFQYYEEEERQRGNFPDRFSGHQFPNYSSELNVNALLLGDSALYLCASSPGSQETQYFGPGTRLLVL.

The chain is built from TRBV7-8 and TRBJ2-5, with TRBD1 as a possible D gene (6 bases). The CDR3 has 13 residues. Germline V gene sequence: CDR1 SGHVS, CDR2 FQNEAQ. The V gene lost 6 bases and the J gene lost 4 bases, with 12 bases spanning the gap. The CDR3 loop is CASRSQGRETQYF. The CDR3 nucleotides are TGTGCCAGCAGATCACAGGGTCGAGAGACCCAGTACTTC.

The chain recombines TRBV7-3 with TRBJ2-1; D uncertain. The CDR3 has 13 residues. Trimming pared 3 bases from V and 9 bases from J, leaving 12 bases between. Germline V lookup: CDR1 SGHTA, CDR2 FQGTGA. Here the CDR3 reads CASSFHASGEQFF. The CDR3 nucleotides read TGTGCCAGCAGCTTCCACGCATCGGGTGAGCAGTTCTTC. The full variable domain, in which reference TRBV7-3 and TRBJ2-1 provide the parts outside the CDR3, is GAGVSQTPSNKVTEKGKYVELRCDPISGHTALYWYRQSLGQGPEFLIYFQGTGAADDSGLPNDRFFAVRPEGSVSTLKIQRTERGDSAVYLCASSFHASGEQFFGPGTRLTVL.

The gene calls are TRBV11-3 and TRBJ2-1, with 8 bases lining up with TRBD2. The trim removed 6 bases at V and 1 base at J, leaving 5 bases unmatched. Per germline, CDR1 SGHNT and CDR2 YENEEA. This CDR3 comprises 15 residues. The CDR3 here is CASSSGGVSYNEQFF. The DNA for the CDR3 is TGTGCCAGCAGTTCGGGGGGGGTGTCCTACAATGAGCAGTTCTTC.

In this sample, this clone turned up once. The genes are TRBV6-1 and TRBJ1-2; D remains ambiguous. This CDR3 comprises 13 residues. Per germline, CDR1 MNHNS and CDR2 SASEGT. V was pared by 7 bases and J by 4 bases, with 13 bases between. This chain's CDR3 is CASNPGASYGYTF. CDR3 nucleotides: TGTGCCAGCAACCCGGGAGCATCCTATGGCTACACCTTC.

This clone has more than one count but fewer than ten. The chain joins TRBV4-2 to TRBJ1-6; D is perhaps TRBD1 (5 bases). Looked up from germline, CDR1 is LGHNA and CDR2 is YNFKEQ. The CDR3 runs to 17 residues. V was cut by 0 bases and J by 2 bases, with 11 bases left in between. The chain's CDR3 is CASSQDWTRAYNSPLHF. The CDR3 DNA sequence: TGTGCCAGCAGCCAAGATTGGACACGTGCCTATAATTCACCCCTCCACTTT.

V usage is TRBV7-9 and J usage is TRBJ1-2; D remains unclear. In germline, CDR1 is SEHNR, CDR2 FQNEAQ (reference sequence). CDR3 length: 13 amino acids. The V end lost 9 bases, the J end lost 4 bases, and 15 bases lay between the germline ends. The CDR3 coding sequence is TGTGCCAGTTCTCCGGGTTACCTCTATGGCTACACCTTC. This translates into CASSPGYLYGYTF.

V usage is TRBV5-1 and J usage is TRBJ1-1; possible D gene TRBD1, 6 bases. Trimming left V 4 bases short and J 0 bases short, with 13 bases between. This CDR3 contains 15 residues. Germline lookup yields CDR1 SGHRS and CDR2 YFSETQ. As DNA, the CDR3 is TGCGCCAGCAGCCCCGCCGGGACACTGAACACTGAAGCTTTCTTT. It translates to CASSPAGTLNTEAFF.

The chain couples TRBV10-3 to TRBJ2-7, with 9 bases identical to TRBD1. CDR1 is ENHRY, CDR2 SYGVKD, per germline. The ends lost 10 bases at V and 4 bases at J; junction bases unmatched: 11. The CDR3 extends over 14 amino acids. The CDR3 nucleotides read TGTGCCACCGCCCGGACAGGGGAACGATACGAGCAGTACTTC. Protein: CATARTGERYEQYF.

The chain employs TRBV15 and TRBJ2-1, with 9 bases matching TRBD2. With V trimmed by 0 bases and J by 9 bases, 12 bases remained unmatched. There are 17 residues in the CDR3. Germline CDR1 reads LNHNV; CDR2 reads YYDKDF (reference sequence). CDR3 coding DNA: TGTGCCACCAGCAGAGATGGCCCAGGCGGGGGGGCTGGTGAGCAGTTCTTC. Translating it yields CATSRDGPGGGAGEQFF.

The V call is TRBV7-2, the J call TRBJ1-1; 7 nucleotides line up with TRBD1. CDR1 is SGHTA, CDR2 FQGNSA, per germline. V lost 5 bases, J lost 4 bases, and 7 bases stayed unmatched. The CDR3 has 14 amino acids. In DNA, the CDR3 is TGTGCCAGCAGCGTCGGCCACAGGGGCACTGAAGCTTTCTTT. The encoded protein is CASSVGHRGTEAFF.